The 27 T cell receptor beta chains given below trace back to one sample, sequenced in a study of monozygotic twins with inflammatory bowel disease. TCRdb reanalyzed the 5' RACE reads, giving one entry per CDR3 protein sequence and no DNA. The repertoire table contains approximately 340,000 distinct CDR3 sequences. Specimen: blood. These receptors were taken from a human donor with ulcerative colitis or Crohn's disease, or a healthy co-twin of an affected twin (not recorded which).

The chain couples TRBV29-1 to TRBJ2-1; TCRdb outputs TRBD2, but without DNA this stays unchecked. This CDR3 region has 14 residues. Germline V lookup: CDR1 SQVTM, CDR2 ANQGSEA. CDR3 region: CSVQSRGTYNEQFF.

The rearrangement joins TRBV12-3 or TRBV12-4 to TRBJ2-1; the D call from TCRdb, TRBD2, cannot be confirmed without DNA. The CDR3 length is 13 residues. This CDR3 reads CASTRTSGVEQFF.

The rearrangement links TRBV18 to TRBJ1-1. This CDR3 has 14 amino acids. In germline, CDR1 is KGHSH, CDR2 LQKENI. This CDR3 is CASSPNYQDAEAFF.

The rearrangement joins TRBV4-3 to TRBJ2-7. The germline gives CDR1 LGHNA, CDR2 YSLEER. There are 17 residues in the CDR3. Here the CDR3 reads CASSRGTLGGGSYEQYF.

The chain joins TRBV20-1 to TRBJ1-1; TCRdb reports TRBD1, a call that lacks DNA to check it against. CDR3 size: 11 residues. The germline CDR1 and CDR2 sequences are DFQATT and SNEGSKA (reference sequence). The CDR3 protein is CSAGDSLEAFF.

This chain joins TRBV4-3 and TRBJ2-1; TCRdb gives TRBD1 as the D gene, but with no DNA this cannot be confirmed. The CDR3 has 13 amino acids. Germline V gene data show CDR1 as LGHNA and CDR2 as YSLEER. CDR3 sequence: CASSQERDREQFF.

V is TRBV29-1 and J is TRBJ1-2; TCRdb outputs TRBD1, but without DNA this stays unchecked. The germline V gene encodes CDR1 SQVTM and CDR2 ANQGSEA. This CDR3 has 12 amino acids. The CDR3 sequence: CSVERGPYGYTF.

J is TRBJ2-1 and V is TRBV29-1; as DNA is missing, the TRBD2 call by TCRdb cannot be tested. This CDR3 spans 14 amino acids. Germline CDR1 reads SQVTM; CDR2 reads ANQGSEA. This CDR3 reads CSVGVAGGPNEQFF.

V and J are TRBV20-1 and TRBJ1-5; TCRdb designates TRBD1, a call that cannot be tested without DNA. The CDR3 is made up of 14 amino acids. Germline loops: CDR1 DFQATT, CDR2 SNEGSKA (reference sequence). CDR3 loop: CSARAGRVNQPQHF.

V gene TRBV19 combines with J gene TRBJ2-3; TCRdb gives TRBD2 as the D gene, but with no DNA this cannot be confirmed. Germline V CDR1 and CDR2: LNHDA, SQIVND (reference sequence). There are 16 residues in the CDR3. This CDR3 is CASGGIAGVNTDTQYF.

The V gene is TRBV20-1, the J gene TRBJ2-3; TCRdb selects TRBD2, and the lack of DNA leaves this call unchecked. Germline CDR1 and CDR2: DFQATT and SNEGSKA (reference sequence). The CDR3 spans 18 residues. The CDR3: CSARGNNLAGGLTDTQYF.

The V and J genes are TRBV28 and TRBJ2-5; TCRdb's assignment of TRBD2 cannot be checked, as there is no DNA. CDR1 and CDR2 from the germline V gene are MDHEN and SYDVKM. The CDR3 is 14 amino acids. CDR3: CASSLREAIETQYF. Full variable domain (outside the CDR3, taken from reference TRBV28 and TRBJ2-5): DVKVTQSSRYLVKRTGEKVFLECVQDMDHENMFWYRQDPGLGLRLIYFSYDVKMKEKGDIPEGYSVSREKKERFSLILESASTNQTSMYLCASSLREAIETQYFGPGTRLLVL.

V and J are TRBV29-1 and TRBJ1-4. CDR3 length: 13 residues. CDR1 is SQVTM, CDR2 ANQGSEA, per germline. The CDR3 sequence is CSVGTEVNEKLFF. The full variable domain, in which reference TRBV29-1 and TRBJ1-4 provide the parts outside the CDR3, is SAVISQKPSRDICQRGTSLTIQCQVDSQVTMMFWYRQQPGQSLTLIATANQGSEATYESGFVIDKFPISRPNLTFSTLTVSNMSPEDSSIYLCSVGTEVNEKLFFGSGTQLSVL.

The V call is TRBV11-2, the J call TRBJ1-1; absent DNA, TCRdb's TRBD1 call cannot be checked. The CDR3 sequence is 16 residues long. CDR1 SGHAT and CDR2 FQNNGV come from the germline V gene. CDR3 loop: CASSTSPGVDVTEAFF.

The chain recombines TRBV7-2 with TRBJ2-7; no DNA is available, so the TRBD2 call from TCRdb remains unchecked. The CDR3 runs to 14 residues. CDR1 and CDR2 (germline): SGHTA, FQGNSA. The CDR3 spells CASSSPQRTYEQYF. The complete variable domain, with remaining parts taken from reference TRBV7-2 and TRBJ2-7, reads GAGVSQSPSNKVTEKGKDVELRCDPISGHTALYWYRQSLGQGLEFLIYFQGNSAPDKSGLPSDRFSAERTGGSVSTLTIQRTQQEDSAVYLCASSSPQRTYEQYFGPGTRLTVT.

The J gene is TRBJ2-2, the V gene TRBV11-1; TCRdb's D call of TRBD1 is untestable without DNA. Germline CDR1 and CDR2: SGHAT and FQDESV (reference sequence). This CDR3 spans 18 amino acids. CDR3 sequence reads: CASSPDRGSPANTGELFF.

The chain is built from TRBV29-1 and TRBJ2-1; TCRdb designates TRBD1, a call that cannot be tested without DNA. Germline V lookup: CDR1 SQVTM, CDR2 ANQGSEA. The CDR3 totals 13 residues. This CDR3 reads CSVRGSGGNEQFF.

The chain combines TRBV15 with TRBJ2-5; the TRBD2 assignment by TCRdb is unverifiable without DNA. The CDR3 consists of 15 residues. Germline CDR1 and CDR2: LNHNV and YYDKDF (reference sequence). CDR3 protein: CATSRGREGGETQYF. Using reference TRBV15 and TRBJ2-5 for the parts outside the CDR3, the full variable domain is DAMVIQNPRYQVTQFGKPVTLSCSQTLNHNVMYWYQQKSSQAPKLLFHYYDKDFNNEADTPDNFQSRRPNTSFCFLDIRSPGLGDTAMYLCATSRGREGGETQYFGPGTRLLVL.

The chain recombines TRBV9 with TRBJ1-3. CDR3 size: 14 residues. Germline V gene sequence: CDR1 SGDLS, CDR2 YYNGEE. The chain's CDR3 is CASSQGLSGNTIYF.

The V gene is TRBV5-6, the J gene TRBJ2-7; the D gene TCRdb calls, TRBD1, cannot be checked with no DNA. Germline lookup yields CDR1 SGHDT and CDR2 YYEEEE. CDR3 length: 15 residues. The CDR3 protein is CASSPVDRNEYEQYF.

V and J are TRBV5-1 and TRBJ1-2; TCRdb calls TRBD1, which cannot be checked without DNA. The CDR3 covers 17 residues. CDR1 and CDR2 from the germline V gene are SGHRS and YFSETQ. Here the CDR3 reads CASSPGQAPIHNYGYTF.

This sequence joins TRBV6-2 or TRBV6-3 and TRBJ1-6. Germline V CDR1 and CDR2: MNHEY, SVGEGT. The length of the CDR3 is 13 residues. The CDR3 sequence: CASSYDENSPLHF.

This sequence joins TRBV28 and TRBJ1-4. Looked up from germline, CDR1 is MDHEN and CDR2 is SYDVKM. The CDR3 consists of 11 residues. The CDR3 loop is CASYSNEKLFF.

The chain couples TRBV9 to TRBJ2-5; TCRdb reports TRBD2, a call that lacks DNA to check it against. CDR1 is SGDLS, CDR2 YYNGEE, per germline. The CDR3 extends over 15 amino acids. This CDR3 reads CASSVGRGTQETQYF.

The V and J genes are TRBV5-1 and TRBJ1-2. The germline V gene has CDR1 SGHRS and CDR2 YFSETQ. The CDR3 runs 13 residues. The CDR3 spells CASSLVTNYGYTF.

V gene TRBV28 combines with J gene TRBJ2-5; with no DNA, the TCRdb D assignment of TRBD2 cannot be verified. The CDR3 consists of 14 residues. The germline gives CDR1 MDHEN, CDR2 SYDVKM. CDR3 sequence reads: CASSPAGGQETQYF.

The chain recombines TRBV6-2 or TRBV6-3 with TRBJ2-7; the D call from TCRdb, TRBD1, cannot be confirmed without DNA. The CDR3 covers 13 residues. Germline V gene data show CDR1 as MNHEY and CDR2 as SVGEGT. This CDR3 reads CASRGTGSYEQYF.